The 21 T cell receptor beta chains below all came from one sample that was sequenced in a study of blood T cell repertoires in COVID-19. This table comes from immunoSEQ multiplex PCR, and its TCRdb copy is limited to in-frame clones, with some not included. The table lists 270,000 or so clones, 85% to 90% of them singletons, with 4.1% in the top ten. Sequencing was done on a sample of PBMCs or T cells enriched from blood (not recorded which). These receptors were obtained from a woman aged 25 to 39 with acute COVID-19.

This clone was picked up one time. V and J are TRBV28 and TRBJ1-2; D perhaps matches TRBD1 (6 bases). This CDR3 region has 13 residues. Germline V CDR1 and CDR2: MDHEN, SYDVKM. V dropped 2 bases and J dropped 8 bases, with 12 bases sitting between them. This CDR3 is CASSLGGGRGYTF. As DNA, the CDR3 is TGTGCCAGCAGTTTAGGTGGGGGCCGGGGCTACACCTTC.

This clone was recorded a few times. This chain uses TRBV10-3 with TRBJ1-2; possibly TRBD1 for D (5 bases). Trimming took 0 bases from V and 7 from J, leaving 15 bases between them. The CDR3 has 15 residues. Germline-derived CDR1 and CDR2 are ENHRY and SYGVKD. The CDR3 reads CAISESIREVGGYTF. Here the CDR3 DNA reads TGTGCCATCAGTGAGTCTATCAGGGAAGTCGGTGGCTACACCTTC.

The chain is built from TRBV6-5 and TRBJ2-1; 12 bases fit TRBD2. This CDR3 is built from 16 residues. Germline V lookup: CDR1 MNHEY, CDR2 SVGAGI. The J segment lost 8 bases and the V segment lost 4 bases, leaving 9 bases of the junction unmatched. CDR3 residues: CASSFASGRAFDEQFF. CDR3 DNA sequence: TGTGCCAGCAGTTTTGCTAGCGGGAGGGCCTTCGATGAGCAGTTCTTC.

This clone came up once. The rearrangement links TRBV7-6 to TRBJ2-1, with 9 bases that match TRBD2. The CDR3 is 15 amino acids. Trimming took 6 bases from V and 7 from J; bases not matched to a gene: 10. CDR1 is SGHVS and CDR2 is FNYEAQ in the germline V gene. CDR3 sequence: CASRRGGTSQNEQFF. CDR3 DNA: TGTGCCAGCAGGAGAGGGGGGACTAGCCAAAATGAGCAGTTCTTC.

The chain couples TRBV10-2 to TRBJ1-2; D gene uncertain. Germline lookup yields CDR1 WSHSY and CDR2 SAAADI. The ends were cut back, 4 bases at V and 7 bases at J, with 13 bases in the middle. The CDR3 consists of 13 residues. The CDR3 DNA reads TGCGCCAGCAGTGTAGCCCTCCTCAGTGGCTACACCTTC. It encodes CASSVALLSGYTF.

The V gene is TRBV9, the J gene TRBJ2-7; no firm D call. The CDR3 length is 14 residues. The V gene lost 0 bases and the J gene lost 2 bases, with 9 bases spanning the gap. Per the germline V gene, CDR1 is SGDLS and CDR2 is YYNGEE. DNA of the CDR3: TGTGCCAGCAGCGTAGAGATGCTAGCCTACGAGCAGTACTTC. It translates to CASSVEMLAYEQYF.

This clone was seen just once. The chain carries TRBV7-9 and TRBJ2-2, with D uncertain. The CDR3 is 14 residues long. V lost 3 bases and J lost 3, with 8 bases in between. CDR1 is SEHNR, CDR2 FQNEAQ, per germline (reference sequence). The CDR3 here is CASSFLRDTGELFF. In DNA, the CDR3 is TGTGCCAGCAGCTTTCTACGGGACACCGGGGAGCTGTTTTTT.

This sequence joins TRBV19 and TRBJ1-5; no clear D gene. Trimming took 5 bases from V and 7 from J, leaving 9 bases between them. The CDR3 sequence is 12 residues long. Germline assignment: CDR1 LNHDA and CDR2 SQIVND (reference sequence). CDR3 protein: CASSEIGQPQHF. In nucleotides, the CDR3 is TGTGCCAGTAGTGAGATCGGGCAGCCCCAGCATTTT. Combining the CDR3 with reference TRBV19 and TRBJ1-5 gives the whole variable domain DGGITQSPKYLFRKEGQNVTLSCEQNLNHDAMYWYRQDPGQGLRLIYYSQIVNDFQKGDIAEGYSVSREKKESFPLTVTSAQKNPTAFYLCASSEIGQPQHFGDGTRLSIL.

This chain connects TRBV27 to TRBJ2-7, with D maybe TRBD1 (7 bases). With 10 bases removed from V and 2 bases from J, the gap between germline ends came to 15 bases. This CDR3 comprises 13 residues. Germline V CDR1 and CDR2: MNHEY, SMNVEV (reference sequence). Here the CDR3 reads CATGTQGAYEQYF. The CDR3 DNA reads as TGTGCCACCGGGACTCAGGGGGCCTACGAGCAGTACTTC.

The genes are TRBV7-9 and TRBJ2-3, with 12 bases fitting TRBD1. The CDR3 length is 15 residues. Germline loops: CDR1 SEHNR, CDR2 FQNEAQ (reference sequence). V was pared by 5 bases and J by 5 bases, with 5 bases of the junction left unmatched. Written as DNA, the CDR3 is TGTGCCAGCAGCACGGGACAGGGGGCGGGAGATACGCAGTATTTT. Residues: CASSTGQGAGDTQYF.

The chain has TRBV12-3 or TRBV12-4 and TRBJ2-7, with D possibly being TRBD2 (5 bases). The CDR3 is 13 amino acids. V was clipped by 7 bases and J by 1 base, with 11 bases between them. CDR3 DNA: TGTGCCAGCAACAGCGGAAATTCCTACGAGCAGTACTTC. Translating gives CASNSGNSYEQYF.

This clone appeared a few times. Here the CDR3 DNA reads TGTGCCAGCTCATCACAGGAGGGGGCGGCCACCAATGAGCAGTTCTTC. The encoded protein is CASSSQEGAATNEQFF. This sequence joins TRBV18 and TRBJ2-1; a weak D match, TRBD1 (7 bases). V was trimmed by 5 bases and J by 6 bases, leaving 20 bases between them. Germline V gene sequence: CDR1 KGHSH, CDR2 LQKENI. This CDR3 is built from 16 residues.

The gene calls are TRBV28 and TRBJ2-3; D unclear. Germline CDR1 and CDR2: MDHEN and SYDVKM. V shed 7 bases and J shed 6 bases, with 8 bases lying between them. This CDR3 region has 11 residues. CDR3 nucleotides: TGTGCCAGCACCTTGGAGGATACGCAGTATTTT. It specifies CASTLEDTQYF. Variable domain in full (rest from reference TRBV28 and TRBJ2-3): DVKVTQSSRYLVKRTGEKVFLECVQDMDHENMFWYRQDPGLGLRLIYFSYDVKMKEKGDIPEGYSVSREKKERFSLILESASTNQTSMYLCASTLEDTQYFGPGTRLTVL.

This chain joins TRBV6-6 and TRBJ1-1; TRBD1 aligns across 7 bases. The V gene end was trimmed by 6 bases and the J gene end by 0 bases; junction bases not matched to a gene: 7. CDR3 length: 15 amino acids. Germline loops: CDR1 MNHNY, CDR2 SVGAGI (reference sequence). The CDR3 region is CASSRSGQMNTEAFF. In DNA form, the CDR3 reads TGTGCCAGCAGCCGATCGGGACAGATGAACACTGAAGCTTTCTTT.

J is TRBJ1-1 and V is TRBV29-1, with D unclear. In germline, CDR1 is SQVTM, CDR2 ANQGSEA. V lost 1 base to trimming and J lost 2 bases, with 11 bases between them. The CDR3 covers 14 residues. The CDR3 nucleotides are TGCAGCGTTGAAGGTGAGGGTGCAAACACTGAAGCTTTCTTT. Translation: CSVEGEGANTEAFF.

This clone was picked up one time. The gene calls are TRBV7-9 and TRBJ2-7, with 7 bases matching TRBD1. This CDR3 region has 16 residues. Germline loops: CDR1 SEHNR, CDR2 FQNEAQ (reference sequence). With 1 base clipped from V and 5 bases from J, the junction kept 11 bases outside the gene matches. The CDR3 DNA reads as TGTGCCAGCAGCTTAGATTCTGGGGACAGCCCTCACGAGCAGTACTTC. As protein: CASSLDSGDSPHEQYF.

CDR3 DNA sequence: TGTGCCAGCAGCTTCTCAGGAAAAAACATTCAGTACTTC. Translated: CASSFSGKNIQYF. The chain carries TRBV5-4 and TRBJ2-4, with D unclear. CDR1 and CDR2 from the germline V gene are SGHNT and YYREEE (reference sequence). The CDR3 extends over 13 amino acids. Trimming pared 2 bases from V and 4 bases from J, leaving 7 bases between.

About this clone itself: The junction shows a germline mismatch at one end, possibly a read error. This chain uses TRBV6-5 with TRBJ2-7, with no clear D. The CDR3 is made up of 12 amino acids. In germline, CDR1 is MNHEY, CDR2 SVGAGI. CDR3 bases: TGTGCCAGCAGTGACTCTAACTACGAGCAGTACTTC. As protein: CASSDSNYEQYF.

The V gene is TRBV27, the J gene TRBJ2-7; TRBD2 might be the D (5 bases). This CDR3 contains 17 residues. Germline V CDR1 and CDR2: MNHEY, SMNVEV (reference sequence). Trimming pared 5 bases from V and 3 bases from J, leaving 23 bases between. The CDR3 DNA sequence: TGTGCCAGCAGTCCTCTCGGAGGAGGCACAATATTCTACGAGCAGTACTTC. Its translation is CASSPLGGGTIFYEQYF.

The count of this clone is one. The J gene is TRBJ1-1, the V gene TRBV6-6, with 7 bases that match TRBD1. The length of the CDR3 is 14 residues. Germline trimming cut 5 bases from V and 0 bases from J; bases unmatched to any gene: 3. CDR1 is MNHNY and CDR2 is SVGAGI in the germline V gene (reference sequence). The CDR3 nucleotides read TGTGCCAGCAGTAACAGGGGCGTGAACACTGAAGCTTTCTTT. Protein product: CASSNRGVNTEAFF.

The gene calls are TRBV5-4 and TRBJ2-2; 7 bases line up with TRBD1. Germline V lookup: CDR1 SGHNT, CDR2 YYREEE (reference sequence). This CDR3 region has 16 residues. V lost 3 bases and J lost 4; bases outside the gene matches: 9. DNA of the CDR3: TGTGCCAGCAGCTCGGCGTACCCAGGGGGCACCGGGGAGCTGTTTTTT. Residues: CASSSAYPGGTGELFF.